This T cell receptor beta chain stems from a study of shared clonotypes between healthy human individuals. This CDR3 is built from 14 residues. Germline lookup yields CDR1 WNHNN and CDR2 SYGVQD (reference sequence). With 10 bases clipped from V and 3 bases from J, the junction kept 9 bases outside the gene matches. Method: immunoSEQ multiplex PCR; TCRdb's copy keeps in-frame clones and lacks some. Of over a million clones in the sample, around 97% were seen once. This clonotype was sampled from a man aged 25-45 years in good health. The sample consisted of naive CD4+ T cells sorted from blood. Subset meaning: CD45RA+ positively selected. The gene calls are TRBV10-1 and TRBJ2-3; TRBD1 agrees at 8 bases. The DNA for the CDR3 is TGCGCCACCGGGATGGGACAGGTAACAGATACGCAGTATTTT. It codes for CATGMGQVTDTQYF.